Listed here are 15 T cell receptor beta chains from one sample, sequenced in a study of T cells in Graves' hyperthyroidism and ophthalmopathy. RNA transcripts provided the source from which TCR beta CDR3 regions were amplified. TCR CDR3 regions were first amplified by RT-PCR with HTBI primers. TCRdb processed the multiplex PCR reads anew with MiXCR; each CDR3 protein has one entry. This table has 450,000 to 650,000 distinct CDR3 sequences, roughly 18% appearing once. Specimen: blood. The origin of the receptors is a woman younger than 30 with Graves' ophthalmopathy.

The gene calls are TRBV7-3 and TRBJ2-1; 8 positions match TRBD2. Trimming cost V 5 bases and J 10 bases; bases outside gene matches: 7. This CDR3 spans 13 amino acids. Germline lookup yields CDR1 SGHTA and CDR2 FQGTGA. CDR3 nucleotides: TGTGCCAGCAGCCTACTAGCGGAAGGCGAGCAGTTCTTC. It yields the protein CASSLLAEGEQFF.

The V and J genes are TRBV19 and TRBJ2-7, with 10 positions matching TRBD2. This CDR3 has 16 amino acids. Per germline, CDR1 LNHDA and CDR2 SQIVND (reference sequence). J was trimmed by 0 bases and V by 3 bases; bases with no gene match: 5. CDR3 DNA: TGTGCCAGTAGTATTGGGGCTAGCGGGGGCTCCTACGAGCAGTACTTC. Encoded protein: CASSIGASGGSYEQYF.

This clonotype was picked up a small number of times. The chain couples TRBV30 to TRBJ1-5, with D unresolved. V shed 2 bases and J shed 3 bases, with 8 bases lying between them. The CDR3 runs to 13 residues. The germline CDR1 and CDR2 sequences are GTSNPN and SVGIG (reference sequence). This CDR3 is CAWSTQDNQPQHF. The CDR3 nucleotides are TGTGCCTGGAGTACCCAGGACAATCAGCCCCAGCATTTT.

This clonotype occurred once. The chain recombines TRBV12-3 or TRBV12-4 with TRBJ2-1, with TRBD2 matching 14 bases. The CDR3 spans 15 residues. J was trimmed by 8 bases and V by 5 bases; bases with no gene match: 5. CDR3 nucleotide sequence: TGTGCCAGCAGTCGAGGGACTAGCGGGAGCTATGAGCAGTTCTTC. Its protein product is CASSRGTSGSYEQFF.

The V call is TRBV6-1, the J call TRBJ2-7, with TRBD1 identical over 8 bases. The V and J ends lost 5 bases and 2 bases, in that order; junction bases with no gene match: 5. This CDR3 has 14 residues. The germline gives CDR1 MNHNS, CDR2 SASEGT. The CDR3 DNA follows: TGTGCCAGCAGTCTGACAGGGGTCCCCTACGAGCAGTACTTC. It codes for CASSLTGVPYEQYF.

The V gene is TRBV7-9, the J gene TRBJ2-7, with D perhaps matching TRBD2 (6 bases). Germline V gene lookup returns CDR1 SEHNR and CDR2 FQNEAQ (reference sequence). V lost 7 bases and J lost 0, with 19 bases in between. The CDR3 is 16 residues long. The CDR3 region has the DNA TGTGCCAGCACCAATTTGGTGGAGGGGCCCTCCTACGAGCAGTACTTC. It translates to CASTNLVEGPSYEQYF.

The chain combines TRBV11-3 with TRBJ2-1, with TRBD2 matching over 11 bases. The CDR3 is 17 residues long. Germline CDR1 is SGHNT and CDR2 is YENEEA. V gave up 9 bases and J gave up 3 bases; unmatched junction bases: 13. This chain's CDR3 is CASSIQAGLADYNEQFF. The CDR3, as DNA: TGTGCCAGTAGTATCCAAGCGGGACTAGCGGACTACAATGAGCAGTTCTTC.

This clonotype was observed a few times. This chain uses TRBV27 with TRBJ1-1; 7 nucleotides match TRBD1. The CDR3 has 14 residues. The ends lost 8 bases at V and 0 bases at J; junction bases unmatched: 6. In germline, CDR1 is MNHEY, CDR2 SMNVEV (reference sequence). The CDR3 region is CASLGGGMNTEAFF. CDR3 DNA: TGTGCCAGCCTCGGAGGGGGCATGAACACTGAAGCTTTCTTT.

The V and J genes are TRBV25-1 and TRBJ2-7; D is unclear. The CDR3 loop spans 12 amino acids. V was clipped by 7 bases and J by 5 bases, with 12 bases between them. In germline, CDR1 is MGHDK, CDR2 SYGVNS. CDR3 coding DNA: TGTGCCAGCACTCAGTGGGGAAACGAGCAGTACTTC. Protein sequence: CASTQWGNEQYF.

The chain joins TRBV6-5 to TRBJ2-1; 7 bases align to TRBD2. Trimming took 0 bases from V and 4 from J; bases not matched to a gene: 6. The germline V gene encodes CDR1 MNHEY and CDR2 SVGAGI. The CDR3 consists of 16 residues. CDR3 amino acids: CASSYSRRGGYNEQFF. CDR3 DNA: TGTGCCAGCAGTTACTCTAGACGCGGGGGATACAATGAGCAGTTCTTC.

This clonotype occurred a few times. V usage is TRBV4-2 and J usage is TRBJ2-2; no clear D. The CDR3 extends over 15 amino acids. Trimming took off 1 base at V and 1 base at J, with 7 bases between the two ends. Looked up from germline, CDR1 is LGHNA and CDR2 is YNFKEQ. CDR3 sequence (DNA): TGTGCCAGCAGCCAAGCGGTGATGAACACCGGGGAGCTGTTTTTT. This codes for CASSQAVMNTGELFF.

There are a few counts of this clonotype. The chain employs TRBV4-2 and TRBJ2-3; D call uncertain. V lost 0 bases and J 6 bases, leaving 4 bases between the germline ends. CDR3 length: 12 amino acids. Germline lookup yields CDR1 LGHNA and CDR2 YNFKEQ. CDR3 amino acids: CASSQDMDTQYF. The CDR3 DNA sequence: TGTGCCAGCAGCCAAGATATGGATACGCAGTATTTT.

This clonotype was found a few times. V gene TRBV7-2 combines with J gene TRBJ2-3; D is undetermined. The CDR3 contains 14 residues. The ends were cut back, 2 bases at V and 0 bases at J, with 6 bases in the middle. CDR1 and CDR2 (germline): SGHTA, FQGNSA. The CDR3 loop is CASSLRVSTDTQYF. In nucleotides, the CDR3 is TGTGCCAGCAGCTTAAGAGTTAGCACAGATACGCAGTATTTT.

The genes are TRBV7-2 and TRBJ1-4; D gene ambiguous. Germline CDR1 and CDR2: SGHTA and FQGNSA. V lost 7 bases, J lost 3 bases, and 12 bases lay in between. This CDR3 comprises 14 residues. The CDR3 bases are TGTGCCAGCACCCTCCGGGCTTCTAATGAAAAACTGTTTTTT. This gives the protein CASTLRASNEKLFF.

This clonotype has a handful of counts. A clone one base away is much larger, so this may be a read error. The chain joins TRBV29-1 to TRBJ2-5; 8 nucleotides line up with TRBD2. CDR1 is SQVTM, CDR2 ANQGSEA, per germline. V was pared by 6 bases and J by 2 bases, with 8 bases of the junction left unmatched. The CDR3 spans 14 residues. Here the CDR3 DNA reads TGCAGCGTCAAAGCACTAGCGGATCAAGAGACCCAGTACTTC. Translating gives CSVKALADQETQYF.